This T cell receptor (beta chain) derives from a study of OX40 agonist ivuxolimab in advanced cancers. Whole-study findings and limits: In a subset of nonresponders, normalized T-cell clonal expansion was also low. Antigen specificity remained undetermined for the expanded peripheral T cells.

Germline V lookup: CDR1 SQVTM, CDR2 ANQGSEA. Between the trimmed V and J ends, which lost 6 bases and 4 bases, there was a span of 18 bases. The CDR3 has 14 amino acids. This clone has only one observation. The antigen is not known. Assay used: immunoSEQ multiplex PCR; TCRdb lists only in-frame clones, some missing. This table holds fewer than 90,000 clones, roughly 88% found once. The sequence derives from an adult with an advanced solid tumor such as melanoma, head and neck, liver or kidney cancer. The specimen comprised CD4+ or CD8+ T cells sorted from blood, sampled in a trial of the OX40 agonist ivuxolimab. The chain couples TRBV29-1 to TRBJ2-5, with D uncertain. The CDR3 is CSVEDHLVTETQYF. The CDR3 DNA reads TGCAGCGTAGAGGACCACCTGGTGACAGAGACCCAGTACTTC.